A single TCR beta chain is shown here with its context. No antigen is known for it. This specimen includes other DNA sequences encoding the same CDR3. Replicate PCRs from sorted subsets contained approximately 220 ng DNA, which is 29,000 or so T cell genomes. Sequenced by immunoSEQ multiplex PCR; TCRdb stores in-frame clones only, minus some. The sample includes about 2 million clones, 85% to 95% seen only once; the top ten take 0.1% to 0.15%. The sample is drawn from a study of shared clonotypes between healthy human individuals. Overall study results and limits: A small donor pool kept down the genetic and exposure-history diversity that was represented. It was observed that roughly 5.1% of naive CD4 clonotypes were shared across a handful of donors.

This CDR3 spans 14 amino acids. Trimming removed 5 bases from V and 2 bases from J; junction bases left unmatched: 4. Germline values: CDR1 SNHLY, CDR2 FYNNEI. Negatively enriched CD4+ T cells were divided by CD45RA into naive and memory. The rearrangement joins TRBV2 to TRBJ2-3; the match to TRBD1 covers 7 bases. What was sequenced was naive CD4+ T cells sorted from blood. Subset given: CD45RA+ positively selected. This receptor was identified in a young man in good health. CDR3 in DNA: TGTGCCAGCAGTCGGGACAGCTCCACAGATACGCAGTATTTT. This sequence encodes CASSRDSSTDTQYF.